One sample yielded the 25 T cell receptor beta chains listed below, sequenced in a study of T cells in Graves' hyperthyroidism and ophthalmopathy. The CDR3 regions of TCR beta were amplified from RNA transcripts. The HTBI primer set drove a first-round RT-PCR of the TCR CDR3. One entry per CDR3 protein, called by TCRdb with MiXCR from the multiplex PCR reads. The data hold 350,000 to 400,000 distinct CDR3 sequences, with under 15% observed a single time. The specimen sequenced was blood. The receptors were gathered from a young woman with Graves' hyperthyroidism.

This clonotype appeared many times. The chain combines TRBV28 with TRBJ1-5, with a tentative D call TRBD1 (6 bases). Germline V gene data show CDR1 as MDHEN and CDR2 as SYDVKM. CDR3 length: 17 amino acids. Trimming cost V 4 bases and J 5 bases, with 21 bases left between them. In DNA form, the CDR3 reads TGTGCCAGCAGTTGGACCCCGGGGGACACAAGGTATCAGCCCCAGCATTTT. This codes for CASSWTPGDTRYQPQHF.

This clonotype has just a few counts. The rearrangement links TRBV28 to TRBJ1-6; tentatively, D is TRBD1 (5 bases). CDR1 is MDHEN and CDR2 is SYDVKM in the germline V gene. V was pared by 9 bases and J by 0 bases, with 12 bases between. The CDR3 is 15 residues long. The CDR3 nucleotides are TGTGCCAGTCTTGGGGGAAGCTCCTATAATTCACCCCTCCACTTT. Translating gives CASLGGSSYNSPLHF. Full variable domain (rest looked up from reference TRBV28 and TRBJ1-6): DVKVTQSSRYLVKRTGEKVFLECVQDMDHENMFWYRQDPGLGLRLIYFSYDVKMKEKGDIPEGYSVSREKKERFSLILESASTNQTSMYLCASLGGSSYNSPLHFGNGTRLTVT.

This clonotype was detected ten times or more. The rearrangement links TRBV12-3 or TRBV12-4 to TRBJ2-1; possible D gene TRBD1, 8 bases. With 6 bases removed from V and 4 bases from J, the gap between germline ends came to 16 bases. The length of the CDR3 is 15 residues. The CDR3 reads CASSPNRGGYNEQFF. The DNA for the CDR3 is TGTGCCAGCAGCCCAAACAGGGGGGGGTACAATGAGCAGTTCTTC.

CDR3 sequence: CAWSPWDDGELFF. CDR3 DNA sequence: TGTGCCTGGAGTCCGTGGGACGACGGGGAGCTGTTTTTT. The chain has TRBV30 and TRBJ2-2, with D perhaps given as TRBD1 or TRBD2 (5 bases each). CDR3 length: 13 amino acids. V was trimmed by 2 bases and J by 7 bases, leaving 11 bases between them. Per the germline V gene, CDR1 is GTSNPN and CDR2 is SVGIG (reference sequence).

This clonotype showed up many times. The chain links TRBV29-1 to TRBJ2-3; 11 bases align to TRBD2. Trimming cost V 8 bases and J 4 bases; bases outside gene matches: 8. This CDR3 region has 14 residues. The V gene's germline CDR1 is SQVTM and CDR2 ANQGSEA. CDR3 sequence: CSTTGTSGADTQYF. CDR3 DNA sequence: TGCAGCACAACCGGGACTAGCGGCGCAGATACGCAGTATTTT.

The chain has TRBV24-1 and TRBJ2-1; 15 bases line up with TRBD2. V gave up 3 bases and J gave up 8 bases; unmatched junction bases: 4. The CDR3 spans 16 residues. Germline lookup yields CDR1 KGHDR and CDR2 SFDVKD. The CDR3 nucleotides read TGTGCCACCAGTGATCGGGGACTAGCGGGAGGTCATGAGCAGTTCTTC. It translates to CATSDRGLAGGHEQFF.

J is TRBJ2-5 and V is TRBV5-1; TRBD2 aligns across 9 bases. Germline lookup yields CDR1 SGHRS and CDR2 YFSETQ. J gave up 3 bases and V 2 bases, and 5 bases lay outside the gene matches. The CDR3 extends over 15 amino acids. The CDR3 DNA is TGCGCCAGCAGCTTTAGCGGGAGCGGCGAAGAGACCCAGTACTTC. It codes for CASSFSGSGEETQYF.

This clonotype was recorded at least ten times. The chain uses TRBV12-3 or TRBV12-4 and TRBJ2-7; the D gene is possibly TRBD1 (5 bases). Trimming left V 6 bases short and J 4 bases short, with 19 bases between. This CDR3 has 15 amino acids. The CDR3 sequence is CASSPRGRAGYEQYF. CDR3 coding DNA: TGTGCCAGCAGCCCAAGGGGCAGGGCTGGATACGAGCAGTACTTC.

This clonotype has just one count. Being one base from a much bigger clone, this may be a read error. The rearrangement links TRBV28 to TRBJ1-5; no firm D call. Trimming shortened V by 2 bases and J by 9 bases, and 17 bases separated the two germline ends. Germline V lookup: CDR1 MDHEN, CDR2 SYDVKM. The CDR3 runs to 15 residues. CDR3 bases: TGTGCCAGCAGTTTAGTCAAACTGGGCGCTAGGCCCCAGCATTTT. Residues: CASSLVKLGARPQHF.

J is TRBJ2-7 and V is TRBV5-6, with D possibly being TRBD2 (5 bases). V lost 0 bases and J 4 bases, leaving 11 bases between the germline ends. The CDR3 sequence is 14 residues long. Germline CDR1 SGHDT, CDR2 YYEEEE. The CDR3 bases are TGTGCCAGCAGCTTGGGAGCGGAGATTTACGAGCAGTACTTC. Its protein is CASSLGAEIYEQYF.

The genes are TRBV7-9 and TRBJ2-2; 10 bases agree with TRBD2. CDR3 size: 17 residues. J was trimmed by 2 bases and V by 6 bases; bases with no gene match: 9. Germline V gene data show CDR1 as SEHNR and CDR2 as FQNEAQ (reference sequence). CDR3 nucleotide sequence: TGTGCCAGCAGTCAAAGCGGGAGGGCCCTCAACACCGGGGAGCTGTTTTTT. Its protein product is CASSQSGRALNTGELFF.

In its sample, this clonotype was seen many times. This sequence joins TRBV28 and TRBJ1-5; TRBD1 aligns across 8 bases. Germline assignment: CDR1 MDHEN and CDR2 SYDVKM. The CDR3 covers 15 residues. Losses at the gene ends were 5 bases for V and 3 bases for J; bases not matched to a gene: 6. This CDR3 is CASSVGTGLNQPQHF. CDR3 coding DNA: TGTGCCAGCAGTGTTGGGACAGGACTCAATCAGCCCCAGCATTTT. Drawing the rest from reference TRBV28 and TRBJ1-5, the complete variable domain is DVKVTQSSRYLVKRTGEKVFLECVQDMDHENMFWYRQDPGLGLRLIYFSYDVKMKEKGDIPEGYSVSREKKERFSLILESASTNQTSMYLCASSVGTGLNQPQHFGDGTRLSIL.

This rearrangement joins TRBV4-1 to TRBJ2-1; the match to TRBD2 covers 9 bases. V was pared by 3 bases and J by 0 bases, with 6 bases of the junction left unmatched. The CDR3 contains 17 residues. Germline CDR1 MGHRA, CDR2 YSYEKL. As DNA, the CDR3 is TGCGCCAGCAGCCAGCCAGCGGGAGGTAGCTCCTACAATGAGCAGTTCTTC. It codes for CASSQPAGGSSYNEQFF.

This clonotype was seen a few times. The CDR3 here is CASSGGGPGINNEQFF. CDR3 bases: TGTGCCAGCAGCGGCGGGGGGCCAGGGATAAACAATGAGCAGTTCTTC. The genes are TRBV9 and TRBJ2-1; 8 positions agree with TRBD2. This CDR3 is 16 amino acids long. CDR1 is SGDLS and CDR2 is YYNGEE in the germline V gene. V was clipped by 3 bases and J by 5 bases; unmatched bases: 10.

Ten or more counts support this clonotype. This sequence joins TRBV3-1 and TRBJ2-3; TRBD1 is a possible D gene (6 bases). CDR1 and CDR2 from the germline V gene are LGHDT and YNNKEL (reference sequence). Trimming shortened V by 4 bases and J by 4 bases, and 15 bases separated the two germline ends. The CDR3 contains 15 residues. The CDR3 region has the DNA TGTGCCAGCAGCCCCTGGGGCAGGGGCGCAGATACGCAGTATTTT. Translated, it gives CASSPWGRGADTQYF.

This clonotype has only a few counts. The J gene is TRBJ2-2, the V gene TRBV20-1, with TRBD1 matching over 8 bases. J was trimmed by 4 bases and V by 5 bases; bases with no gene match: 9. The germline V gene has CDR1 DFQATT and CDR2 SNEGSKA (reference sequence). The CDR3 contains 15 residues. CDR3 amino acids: CSAGQGAPVTGELFF. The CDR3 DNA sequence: TGCAGTGCTGGGCAGGGGGCGCCGGTCACCGGGGAGCTGTTTTTT.

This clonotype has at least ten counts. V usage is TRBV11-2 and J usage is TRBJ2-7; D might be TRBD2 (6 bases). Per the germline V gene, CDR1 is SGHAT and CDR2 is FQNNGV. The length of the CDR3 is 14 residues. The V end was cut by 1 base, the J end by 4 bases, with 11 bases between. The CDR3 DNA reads TGTGCCAGCAGCTTAGCGGGAGACGGGTACGAGCAGTACTTC. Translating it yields CASSLAGDGYEQYF.

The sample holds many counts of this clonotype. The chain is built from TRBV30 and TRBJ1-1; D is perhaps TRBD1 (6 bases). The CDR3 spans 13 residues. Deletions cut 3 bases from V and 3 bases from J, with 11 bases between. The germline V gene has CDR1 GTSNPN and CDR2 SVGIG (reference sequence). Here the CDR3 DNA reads TGTGCCTGGAGGACAGGAAGAGACACTGAAGCTTTCTTT. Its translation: CAWRTGRDTEAFF.

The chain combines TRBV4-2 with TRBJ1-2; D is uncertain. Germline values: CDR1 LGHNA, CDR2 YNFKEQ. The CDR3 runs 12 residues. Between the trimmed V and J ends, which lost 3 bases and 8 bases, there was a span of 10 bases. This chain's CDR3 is CASSHSTIGYTF. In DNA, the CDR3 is TGTGCCAGCAGCCACAGTACTATAGGCTACACCTTC.

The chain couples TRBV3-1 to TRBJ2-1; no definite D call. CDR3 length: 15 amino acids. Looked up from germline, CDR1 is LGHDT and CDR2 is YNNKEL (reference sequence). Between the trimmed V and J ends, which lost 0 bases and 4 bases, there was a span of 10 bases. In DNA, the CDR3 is TGTGCCAGCAGCCAAGATTGGGTGAATTACAATGAGCAGTTCTTC. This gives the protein CASSQDWVNYNEQFF.

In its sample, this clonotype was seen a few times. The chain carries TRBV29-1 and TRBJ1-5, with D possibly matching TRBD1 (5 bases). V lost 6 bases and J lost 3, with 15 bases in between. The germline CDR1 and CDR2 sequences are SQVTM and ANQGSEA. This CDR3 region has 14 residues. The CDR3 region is CSVATGTVNQPQHF. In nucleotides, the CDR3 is TGCAGCGTGGCCACCGGGACGGTCAATCAGCCCCAGCATTTT.

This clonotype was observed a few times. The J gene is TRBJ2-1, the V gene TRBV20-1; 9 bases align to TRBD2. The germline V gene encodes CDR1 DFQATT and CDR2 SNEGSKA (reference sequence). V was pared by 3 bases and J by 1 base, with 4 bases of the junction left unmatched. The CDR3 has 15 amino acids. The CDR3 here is CSARGGRDSYNEQFF. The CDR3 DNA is TGCAGTGCTAGGGGCGGGAGGGATTCCTACAATGAGCAGTTCTTC.

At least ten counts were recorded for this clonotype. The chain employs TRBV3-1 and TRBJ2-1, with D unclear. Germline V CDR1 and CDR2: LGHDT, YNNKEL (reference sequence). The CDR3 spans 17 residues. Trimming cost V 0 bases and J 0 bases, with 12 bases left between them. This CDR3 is CASSQDVPESSYNEQFF. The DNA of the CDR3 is TGTGCCAGCAGCCAAGATGTTCCCGAGAGCTCCTACAATGAGCAGTTCTTC.

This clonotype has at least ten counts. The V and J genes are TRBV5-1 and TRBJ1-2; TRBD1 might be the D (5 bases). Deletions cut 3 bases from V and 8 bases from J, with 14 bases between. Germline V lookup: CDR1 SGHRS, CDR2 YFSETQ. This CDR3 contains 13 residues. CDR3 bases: TGCGCCAGCAGCTCCCCGACAGCGTCGGGCTACACCTTC. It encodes CASSSPTASGYTF.

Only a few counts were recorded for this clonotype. The CDR3 loop is CSASGRLAGGPGYNEQFF. DNA of the CDR3: TGCAGTGCTAGTGGTAGGCTAGCGGGAGGGCCTGGTTACAATGAGCAGTTCTTC. The chain is built from TRBV20-1 and TRBJ2-1, with 12 bases identical to TRBD2. The V and J ends lost 3 bases and 4 bases, in that order; junction bases with no gene match: 13. The CDR3 loop spans 18 amino acids. The germline V gene encodes CDR1 DFQATT and CDR2 SNEGSKA (reference sequence).